This TCR beta chain is drawn from a study of T cells in Graves' hyperthyroidism and ophthalmopathy. Study context: Specimen type is peripheral blood, collected at initial diagnosis prior to any treatment. Overall study findings and caveats: Most thyroid clonotypes that were expanded above 0.001 also turned up in blood. With a median lead of about six months before onset, the model predicted ophthalmopathy.

TCR beta CDR3 regions were amplified from RNA. The TCR CDR3 first-round RT-PCR relied on the HTBI primer set. TCRdb analysed the multiplex PCR reads with MiXCR anew, one entry per CDR3 protein. The table lists 450,000 to 600,000 distinct CDR3 sequences, roughly 15% of them singletons. This CDR3 is built from 13 residues. Germline CDR1 DFQATT, CDR2 SNEGSKA (reference sequence). V shed 3 bases, J shed 1 base, and the junction held 2 bases outside the gene matches. The diagnoses drew upon clinical symptoms, serum thyroxine and TRAb, thyroid ultrasound and orbital computed tomography. This clonotype was counted ten times or more. Its antigen is currently unknown.

The chain carries TRBV20-1 and TRBJ2-5; 7 nucleotides align to TRBD2. The source of this sequence is a woman aged 40-49 years with Graves' hyperthyroidism. Sequenced material: blood. The CDR3 bases are TGCAGTGCTAGTCGCGGGGGCCAAGAGACCCAGTACTTC. Translating gives CSASRGGQETQYF.